The sequence of this T cell receptor beta chain was determined in a study of cytomegalovirus exposure and HLA in healthy donors. 13 Jbeta primers and 60 Vbeta primers were used for the PCR. Using immunoSEQ multiplex PCR, the repertoire was profiled, and TCRdb retains in-frame clones only, with some absent. The data contain approximately 92,000 clones, 81% of them singletons. The sequence came from a girl aged 2-10 years in good health and CMV-seropositive. The sample comprised PBMCs.

The CDR3 here is CASSLGTGENYEQYF. The CDR3 DNA reads TGCGCCAGCAGCTTGGGGACGGGAGAGAACTACGAGCAGTACTTC. The chain carries TRBV5-1 and TRBJ2-7, with D possibly TRBD2 on 6 matching bases. CDR3 length equals 15 residues. Germline CDR1 reads SGHRS; CDR2 reads YFSETQ. V was trimmed by 0 bases and J by 3 bases, leaving 13 bases between them.